Listed below are T cell receptor beta chains from one sample, sequenced in a study of cytomegalovirus exposure and HLA in healthy donors. Some clones are missing from TCRdb's copy, which holds only in-frame ones; the method was immunoSEQ multiplex PCR. The table has tens of thousands of clones, approximately 89% seen once. The sample comprised PBMCs. The receptors were sampled from a woman between 18 and 29 years old in good health and CMV-seronegative. Both conserved end residues are part of each CDR3. D genes are given only for firm matches. Clone size, where shown, is once, few, many, or a class for clones that have expanded.

v_call	clone_size	d_call	j_call	cdr3_nt	cdr3_aa
TRBV18	.	TRBD2	TRBJ2-4	TGTGCCAGCTCCGGGGGGGAGCCCGTAGCCAAAAACATTCAGTACTTC	CASSGGEPVAKNIQYF
TRBV19	.	.	TRBJ2-3	TGTGCCAGTACCTCACCCTTCAGACTAGTTCCAGATACGCAGTATTTT	CASTSPFRLVPDTQYF
TRBV7-6	.	.	TRBJ1-3	TGTGCCAGCAGCTGGGGGACACTTAGCTCTGGAAACACCATATATTTT	CASSWGTLSSGNTIYF
TRBV5-4	.	.	TRBJ2-2	TGTGCCAGCAGCCTGGGAGGGACACCTAACACCGGGGAGCTGTTTTTT	CASSLGGTPNTGELFF
TRBV5-8	.	.	TRBJ2-2	TGTGCCAGCAGCTTGGGTCAGGGGAACACCGGGGAGCTGTTTTTT	CASSLGQGNTGELFF
TRBV30	once	TRBD1	TRBJ2-1	TGTGCCTGCCTCCGGGACAGGGCTTACAATGAGCAGTTCTTC	CACLRDRAYNEQFF
TRBV5-1	once	.	TRBJ2-5	TGCGCCAGCAGCTTGGCCTCGGTCCGGGAGGAGACCCAGTACTTC	CASSLASVREETQYF
TRBV27	.	TRBD1	TRBJ2-7	TGTGCCAGCAGACCCGGGACAGGGTCCTACGAGCAGTACTTC	CASRPGTGSYEQYF
TRBV7-2	few	TRBD1	TRBJ1-2	TGTGCCAGCAGCACTAACAGGGGTGGCTACACCTTC	CASSTNRGGYTF
TRBV6-1	.	.	TRBJ1-2	TGTGCCAGCAGGCCTAAGGACTACAGGACCTATGGCTACACCTTC	CASRPKDYRTYGYTF
TRBV2	.	TRBD1	TRBJ2-4	TGTGCCAGCAGTGTGTTGGACAGGGGAATAGCCAAAAACATTCAGTACTTC	CASSVLDRGIAKNIQYF
TRBV9	.	.	TRBJ2-3	TGTGCCAGCAGCCCCTCGGGACTGTCTAGCACAGATACGCAGTATTTT	CASSPSGLSSTDTQYF
TRBV30	once	.	TRBJ2-7	TGTGCCTGGAGTGCCTCAGACACGGCCTACGAGCAGTACTTC	CAWSASDTAYEQYF